This TCR beta chain was sequenced during a study of post-analysis software for immune sequencing data. Points from the study as a whole: People with multiple sclerosis had a significantly lower normalized Chao1 diversity than controls did. Strong co-clustering by F measure was seen for same-batch samples. TRBV segments more frequent in patients than in controls numbered roughly 5 and included TRBV5-6, TRBV5-1 and TRBV20-1.

In its sample, this clonotype was seen a few times. Its antigen is unidentified. Unique molecular identifiers tagged the TCR beta cDNA libraries. TCRdb analysed the PCR reads with MiXCR anew, one entry per CDR3 protein. The sample holds 450,000 to 700,000 distinct CDR3 sequences; roughly 45% are singletons and the top ten take around 1.7%. This CDR3 spans 14 amino acids. Trimming took 10 bases from V and 10 from J, leaving 20 bases between them. The sequencing sample was made of blood. The receptor comes from a girl under 18 with multiple sclerosis. V usage is TRBV12-3 or TRBV12-4 and J usage is TRBJ1-6, with D maybe TRBD1 (6 bases). This CDR3 reads CANPPTGRRSPLHF. The CDR3 region has the DNA TGTGCCAACCCACCAACAGGGAGGAGGTCACCCCTCCACTTT.